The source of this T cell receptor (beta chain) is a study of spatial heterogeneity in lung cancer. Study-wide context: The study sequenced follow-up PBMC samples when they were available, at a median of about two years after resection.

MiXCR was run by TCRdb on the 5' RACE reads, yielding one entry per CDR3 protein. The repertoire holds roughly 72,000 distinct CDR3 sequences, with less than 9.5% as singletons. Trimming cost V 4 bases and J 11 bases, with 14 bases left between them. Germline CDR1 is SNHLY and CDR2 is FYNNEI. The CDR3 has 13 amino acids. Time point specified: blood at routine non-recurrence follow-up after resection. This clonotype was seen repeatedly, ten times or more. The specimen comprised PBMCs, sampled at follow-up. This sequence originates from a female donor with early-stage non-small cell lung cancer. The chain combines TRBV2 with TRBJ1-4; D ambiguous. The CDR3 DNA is TGTGCCAGCAGTGCCCACAAATCGGGTAAACTGTTTTTT. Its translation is CASSAHKSGKLFF.